The T cell receptor beta chain under discussion was sequenced for a study of tumor-infiltrating lymphocytes in oesophageal squamous cell carcinoma. Germline CDR1 is SGHRS and CDR2 is YFSETQ. V was pared by 0 bases and J by 5 bases, with 13 bases between. The CDR3 consists of 15 residues. A single record per CDR3 protein comes from TCRdb applying MiXCR to the PCR reads. The profile shows 10,000 to 14,000 distinct CDR3 sequences, approximately 59% of them singletons. This rearrangement joins TRBV5-1 to TRBJ2-3; D possibly matches TRBD1 or TRBD2 (6 bases each). Sequenced: esophageal tumor tissue. This sequence originates from a male donor with esophageal squamous cell carcinoma. DNA for the CDR3: TGCGCCAGCAGCTTGGACCCGGGGGCACAAGATACGCAGTATTTT. Amino acids: CASSLDPGAQDTQYF. The complete variable domain, with remaining parts taken from reference TRBV5-1 and TRBJ2-3, reads KAGVTQTPRYLIKTRGQQVTLSCSPISGHRSVSWYQQTPGQGLQFLFEYFSETQRNKGNFPGRFSGRQFSNSRSEMNVSTLELGDSALYLCASSLDPGAQDTQYFGPGTRLTVL.